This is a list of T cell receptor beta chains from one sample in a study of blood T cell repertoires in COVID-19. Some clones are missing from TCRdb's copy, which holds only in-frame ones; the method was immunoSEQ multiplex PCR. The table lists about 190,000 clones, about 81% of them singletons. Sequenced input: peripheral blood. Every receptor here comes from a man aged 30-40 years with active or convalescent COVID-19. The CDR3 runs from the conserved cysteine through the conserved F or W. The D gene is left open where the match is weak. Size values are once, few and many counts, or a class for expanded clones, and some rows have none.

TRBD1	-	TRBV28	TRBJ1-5	TGTGCCAGCAGTTTCCGACAGGGGGCTTTTCAGCCCCAGCATTTT	CASSFRQGAFQPQHF
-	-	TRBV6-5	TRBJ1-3	TGTGCCAGCAGTTACGGGGCCCTGACAAACACCATATATTTT	CASSYGALTNTIYF
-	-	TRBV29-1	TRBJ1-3	TGCAGCGTTGACTCTGGAGACAGAGGAAACACCATATATTTT	CSVDSGDRGNTIYF
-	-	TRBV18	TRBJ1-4	TGTGCCAGCTCCCTCCGGGATAGCGGGGAAAAACTGTTTTTT	CASSLRDSGEKLFF
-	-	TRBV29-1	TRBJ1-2	TGCAGCTTTAACCGGGACTCTCCTTTTAGCACCTTC	CSFNRDSPFSTF
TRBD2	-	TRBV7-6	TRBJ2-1	TGTGCCAGCAGCCCCCCGAGCGGGGGGGCCTCCTACAATGAGCAGTTCTTC	CASSPPSGGASYNEQFF
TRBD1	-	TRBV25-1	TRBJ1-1	TGTGCCAGCAGTGAATATCGAGGGGGCCCAGGTGCTGAAGCTTTCTTT	CASSEYRGGPGAEAFF
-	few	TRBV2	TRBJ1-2	TGTGCCAGCAGCGGCAGGGCATATGGCTACACCTTC	CASSGRAYGYTF
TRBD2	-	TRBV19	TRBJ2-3	TGTGCCAGTAGTATAGGGGGACTAGCCCAAACAGATACGCAGTATTTT	CASSIGGLAQTDTQYF
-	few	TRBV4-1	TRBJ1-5	TGCGCCAGCAGCCAAGTTAACCGAGGGCGTCAGCCCCAGCATTTT	CASSQVNRGRQPQHF
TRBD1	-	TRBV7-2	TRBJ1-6	TGTGCCAGCAGCCTCCGGGACAGGGCCTCACCCCTCCACTTT	CASSLRDRASPLHF
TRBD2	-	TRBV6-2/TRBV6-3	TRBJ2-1	TGTGCCAGCAGTCCAATAGCGGGGGGCAACTACAATGAGCAGTTCTTC	CASSPIAGGNYNEQFF
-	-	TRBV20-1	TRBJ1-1	TGCAGTGCGAGGCGTAGCACTGAAGCTTTCTTT	CSARRSTEAFF
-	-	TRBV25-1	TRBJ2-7	TGTGCCAGCAGTGAATCTATTCCCGTGGACGAGCAGTACTTC	CASSESIPVDEQYF
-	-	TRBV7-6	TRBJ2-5	TGTGCCAGCAGCGACTACGTGTCGGGGGAAGAGACCCAGTACTTC	CASSDYVSGEETQYF
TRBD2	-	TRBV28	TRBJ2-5	TGTGCCAGCAGTTCCTCTATTCATATACGGGGGGGATCCCAAGAGACCCAGTACTTC	CASSSSIHIRGGSQETQYF
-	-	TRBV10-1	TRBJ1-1	TGCGCCAGCAGCCCTACAGCGAACACTGAAGCTTTCTTT	CASSPTANTEAFF
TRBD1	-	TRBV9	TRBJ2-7	TGTGCCAGCAGCTTCCGACAGGGGGGGACCTACGAGCAGTACTTC	CASSFRQGGTYEQYF
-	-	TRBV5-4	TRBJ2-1	TGTGCCAGCAGCTTGGGACAAGAGCAGTTCTTC	CASSLGQEQFF
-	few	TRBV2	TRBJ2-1	TGTGCCAGCCGGGCGTGGGGCCCTTACAATGAGCAGTTCTTC	CASRAWGPYNEQFF
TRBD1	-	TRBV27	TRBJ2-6	TGTGCCAGCAGTACCCGACAGGGTTTTTCTTTCTCTGGGGCCAACGTCCTGACTTTC	CASSTRQGFSFSGANVLTF
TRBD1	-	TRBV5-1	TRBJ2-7	TGCGCCAGCAGCTTCCGGACAGGGGGGTTATCCTACGAGCAGTACTTC	CASSFRTGGLSYEQYF
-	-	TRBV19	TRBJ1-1	TGTGCCAGTAGTCTTGGGCCAAGCGGCACTGAAGCTTTCTTT	CASSLGPSGTEAFF
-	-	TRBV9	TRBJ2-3	TGTGCCAGCAGCGTAGGGGAGGATACGCAGTATTTT	CASSVGEDTQYF
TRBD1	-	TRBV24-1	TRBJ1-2	TGTGCCACCAGTCCTCCCGGGACAGGAGTCTATGGCTACACCTTC	CATSPPGTGVYGYTF
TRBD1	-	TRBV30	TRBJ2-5	TGTGCCTGGAGTCGACAGGGTCTGGAGACCCAGTACTTC	CAWSRQGLETQYF
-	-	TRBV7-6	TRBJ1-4	TGTGCCAGCAGCTTAGGCCGCGAAGAAACGAGACGGGAAAATGAAAAACTGTTTTTT	CASSLGREETRRENEKLFF
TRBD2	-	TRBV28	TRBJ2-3	TGTGCCAGCACCCTACCCACGGGGAGGGGTACGCAGTATTTT	CASTLPTGRGTQYF
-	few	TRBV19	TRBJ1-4	TGTGCCAGTAGTCCACAAGTTGCAACTAATGAAAAACTGTTTTTT	CASSPQVATNEKLFF
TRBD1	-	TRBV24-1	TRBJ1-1	TGTGCCACCAGTGATTCCGGGACAGGGGGCCCTGAAGCTTTCTTT	CATSDSGTGGPEAFF
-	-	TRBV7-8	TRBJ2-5	TGTGCCAGCAGCCGCGGACGGACAACCCAAGAGACCCAGTACTTC	CASSRGRTTQETQYF
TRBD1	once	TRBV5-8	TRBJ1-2	TGTGCCAGCAGCTTGAGGGTTCGACAGGGGATTAACTATGGCTACACCTTC	CASSLRVRQGINYGYTF
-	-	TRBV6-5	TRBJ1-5	TGTGCCAGCACCCCCCAGTCTGATCAGCCCCAGCATTTT	CASTPQSDQPQHF
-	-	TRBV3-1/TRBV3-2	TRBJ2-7	TGTGCCAGCTGCGAGGGGGATGATCTAGGTGAGCAGTACTTC	CASCEGDDLGEQYF
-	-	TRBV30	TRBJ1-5	TGTGCCTGGACTCTAACGGGCAATCAGCCCCAGCATTTT	CAWTLTGNQPQHF
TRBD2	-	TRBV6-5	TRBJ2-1	TGTGCCAGCGGACTAGCGGGAGGCTACAATGAGCAGTTCTTC	CASGLAGGYNEQFF
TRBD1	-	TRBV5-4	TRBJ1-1	TGTGCCAGCAGCTCCTGGACAGGTCCTTTGAACACTGAAGCTTTCTTT	CASSSWTGPLNTEAFF
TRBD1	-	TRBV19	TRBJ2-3	TGTGCCAGTACAGTGGGACAGGGGGAGGCAGATACGCAGTATTTT	CASTVGQGEADTQYF
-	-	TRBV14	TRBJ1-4	TGTGCCAGCAGCCCCCCGGGATACTATAATGAAAAACTGTTTTTT	CASSPPGYYNEKLFF
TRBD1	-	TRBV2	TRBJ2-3	TGTGCCAGCACGGGGATCGACAGGGGGGCCACAGATACGCAGTATTTT	CASTGIDRGATDTQYF
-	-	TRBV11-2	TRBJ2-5	TGTGCCAGCAGCTTGCGGAGCACCCAAGAGACCCAGTACTTC	CASSLRSTQETQYF
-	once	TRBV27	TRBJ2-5	TGTGCCAGCAGTTTTGGAGGGGGCGCGATGGAGACCCAGTACTTC	CASSFGGGAMETQYF
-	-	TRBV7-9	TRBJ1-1	TGTGCCAGCAGCCCCCAAGGGGGGGGTACTGAAGCTTTCTTT	CASSPQGGGTEAFF
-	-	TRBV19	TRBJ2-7	TGTGCCAGTAGTACTCTTCCAGGCTACGAGCAGTACTTC	CASSTLPGYEQYF
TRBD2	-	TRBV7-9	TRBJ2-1	TGTGCCAGCAGCTTAGCGCTAAGCGGGATTGACAATGAGCAGTTCTTC	CASSLALSGIDNEQFF
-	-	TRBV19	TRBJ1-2	TGTGCCAGTAGCCCCACAGCAAACTATGGCTACACCTTC	CASSPTANYGYTF
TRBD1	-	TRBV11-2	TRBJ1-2	TGTGCCAGCAGCCCGGGACAGGCCCGGGGCTACACCTTC	CASSPGQARGYTF
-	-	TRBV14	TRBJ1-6	TGTGCCAGCAGCCAAGCGGGTGGGGCTTCACCCCTCCACTTT	CASSQAGGASPLHF
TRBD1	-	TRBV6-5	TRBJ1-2	TGTGCCAGCAGGGACAGGGGGGGGGACTATGGCTACACCTTC	CASRDRGGDYGYTF
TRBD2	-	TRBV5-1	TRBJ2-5	TGCGCCAGCAGTCCCCCGCGGGGGGCCCGGGAGACCCAGTACTTC	CASSPPRGARETQYF
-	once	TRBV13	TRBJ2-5	TGTGCCAGCAGCTTTCGAGACAGACAAGAGACCCAGTACTTC	CASSFRDRQETQYF
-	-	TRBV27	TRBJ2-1	TGTGCCAGCCGGGCGGGGTACAATGAGCAGTTCTTC	CASRAGYNEQFF
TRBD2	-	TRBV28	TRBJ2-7	TGTGCCAGCAGTTTGCGGGGGGACTCCTACGAGCAGTACTTC	CASSLRGDSYEQYF
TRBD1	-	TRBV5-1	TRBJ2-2	TGCGCCAGCAGCCCAACCGCCGGGACAGGGGGCGCAGCCGGGGAGCTGTTTTTT	CASSPTAGTGGAAGELFF
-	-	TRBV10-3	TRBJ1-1	TGTGCCATCTCCACTGTGGGGGGTACTACTGAAGCTTTCTTT	CAISTVGGTTEAFF
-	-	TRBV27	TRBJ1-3	TGTGCCAGCAGTTCCATTAGGGGAAAGGGGAACACCATATATTTT	CASSSIRGKGNTIYF